The clone carrying this T cell receptor (beta chain) came up once. The antigen is unknown. Per the germline V gene, CDR1 is SGHTA and CDR2 is FQGNSA. Trimming left V 2 bases short and J 4 bases short, with 6 bases between. The CDR3 runs to 12 residues. The data stem from a study of PD-1 blockade in classical Hodgkin lymphoma. Study-level points and caveats: Newly diagnosed patients reportedly had lower baseline TCR diversity than healthy donors. Exclusion removed patients who began nivolumab under 1 year after ASCT. Baseline diversity was lower in partial responders and progressors than complete responders. CD4+ TCR diversity, unlike CD8+, rose significantly by C4D1.

Relapse after autologous stem cell transplantation occurred in every patient, and brentuximab vedotin exposure varied. The authors enriched CD8+ T cells from thawed PBMCs via magnetic negative selection. The protocol was immunoSEQ multiplex PCR, while the TCRdb copy is restricted to in-frame clones and leaves out a portion. The data hold 4,500 to 5,500 clones, with just over 75% observed a single time. The clonotype comes from a human donor with classical Hodgkin lymphoma. Sequencing was performed on CD8+ T cells from blood, taken at baseline. The chain couples TRBV7-2 to TRBJ2-7; D gene unclear. Written as DNA, the CDR3 is TGTGCCAGCAGCTTAACAAATTACGAGCAGTACTTC. It translates to CASSLTNYEQYF.